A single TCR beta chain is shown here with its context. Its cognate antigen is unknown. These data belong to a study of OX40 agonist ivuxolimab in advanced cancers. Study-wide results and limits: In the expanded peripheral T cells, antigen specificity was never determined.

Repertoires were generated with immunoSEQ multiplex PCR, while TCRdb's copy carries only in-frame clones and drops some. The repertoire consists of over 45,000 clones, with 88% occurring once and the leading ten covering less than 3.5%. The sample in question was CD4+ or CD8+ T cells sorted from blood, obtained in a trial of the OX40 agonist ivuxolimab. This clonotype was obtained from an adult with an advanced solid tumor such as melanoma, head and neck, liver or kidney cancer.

Here the CDR3 DNA reads TGTGCCAGCTCACCACTAGATCAAGAGACCCAGTACTTC. It specifies CASSPLDQETQYF. The chain carries TRBV18 and TRBJ2-5; no reliable D call. Germline V gives CDR1 KGHSH, CDR2 LQKENI. The CDR3 contains 13 residues. Trimming pared 1 base from V and 2 bases from J, leaving 5 bases between.